This is a list of T cell receptor beta chains from one sample in a study of T cell responses to AZD1222 COVID-19 vaccine. Data came from immunoSEQ multiplex PCR; TCRdb stores just in-frame clones and leaves some out. This sample carries 140,000 to 150,000 clones, about 93% of them seen once, and the ten largest clones take around 1.9%. The input for sequencing was peripheral blood, taken on day 0 of AZD1222 vaccination. The receptors here all came from an adult in good health. CDR3s include the opening cysteine and the closing phenylalanine or tryptophan. The order of the fields is J gene, V gene, CDR3 protein.

j_call: TRBJ2-1; v_call: TRBV25-1; cdr3_aa: CASSLYNEQFF
j_call: TRBJ1-4; v_call: TRBV5-6; cdr3_aa: CASSAASGAQGEKLFF
j_call: TRBJ2-7; v_call: TRBV29-1; cdr3_aa: CSVEDPQDGRSYEQYF
j_call: TRBJ2-2; v_call: TRBV7-2; cdr3_aa: CASRRDQASPAGELFF
j_call: TRBJ1-2; v_call: TRBV7-3; cdr3_aa: CASSLAPGYGYTF
j_call: TRBJ2-3; v_call: TRBV15; cdr3_aa: CATSRDRRTSITDTQYF
j_call: TRBJ1-5; v_call: TRBV27; cdr3_aa: CASSWRGLSNQPQHF
j_call: TRBJ1-2; v_call: TRBV6-5; cdr3_aa: CASTTGTGGSYGYTF
j_call: TRBJ1-1; v_call: TRBV9; cdr3_aa: CASSVGSGREAFF
j_call: TRBJ2-7; v_call: TRBV7-8; cdr3_aa: CASSLEVRPWEQYF
j_call: TRBJ2-3; v_call: TRBV7-8; cdr3_aa: CASSLASGITADTQYF
j_call: TRBJ2-1; v_call: TRBV9; cdr3_aa: CASSVATGYGSNYNEQFF
j_call: TRBJ1-2; v_call: TRBV27; cdr3_aa: CASSPLTGVGAYGYTF
j_call: TRBJ1-1; v_call: TRBV7-9; cdr3_aa: CASSPPTGANTEAFF
j_call: TRBJ2-2; v_call: TRBV9; cdr3_aa: CASSVGDTGELFF
j_call: TRBJ1-1; v_call: TRBV6-5; cdr3_aa: CATGSSGTLNTEAFF
j_call: TRBJ1-2; v_call: TRBV3-1/TRBV3-2; cdr3_aa: CASSFRDRVDGYTF
j_call: TRBJ2-3; v_call: TRBV24-1; cdr3_aa: CATGSGGTDTQYF
j_call: TRBJ2-1; v_call: TRBV10-2; cdr3_aa: CASSTGTSGGGEQFF
j_call: TRBJ2-7; v_call: TRBV7-8; cdr3_aa: CASSPGQVLAYEQYF
j_call: TRBJ1-2; v_call: TRBV6-5; cdr3_aa: CASSISTGVGGYTF
j_call: TRBJ2-5; v_call: TRBV7-2; cdr3_aa: CASSDRLAGGQETQYF
j_call: TRBJ1-3; v_call: TRBV2; cdr3_aa: CASSAEITIYF
j_call: TRBJ2-1; v_call: TRBV20-1; cdr3_aa: CSASTTDYRNEQFF
j_call: TRBJ2-3; v_call: TRBV9; cdr3_aa: CASSPGLAAAYTQYF
j_call: TRBJ2-3; v_call: TRBV5-1; cdr3_aa: CASSLALAGGLDTQYF
j_call: TRBJ1-1; v_call: TRBV19; cdr3_aa: CASSIGPRGRTEAFF
j_call: TRBJ2-1; v_call: TRBV7-8; cdr3_aa: CASSLDRRSSYNEQFF
j_call: TRBJ1-4; v_call: TRBV2; cdr3_aa: CASKQGASNEKLFF
j_call: TRBJ2-2; v_call: TRBV7-2; cdr3_aa: CASSSQGAARLYTGELFF
j_call: TRBJ1-1; v_call: TRBV19; cdr3_aa: CASKSRQTNTEAFF
j_call: TRBJ2-7; v_call: TRBV10-3; cdr3_aa: CAISVTTYEQYF
j_call: TRBJ2-1; v_call: TRBV18; cdr3_aa: CASSPLFHEQFF
j_call: TRBJ1-1; v_call: TRBV27; cdr3_aa: CASRPGTGGAHTEAFF
j_call: TRBJ1-5; v_call: TRBV2; cdr3_aa: CASSETVFQPQHF
j_call: TRBJ2-3; v_call: TRBV24-1; cdr3_aa: CATSDPGTGTDTQYF
j_call: TRBJ2-1; v_call: TRBV9; cdr3_aa: CASSVDPAGEQFF
j_call: TRBJ2-7; v_call: TRBV7-9; cdr3_aa: CASSFGGIDEQYF
j_call: TRBJ2-7; v_call: TRBV5-1; cdr3_aa: CASSLRGKSYEQYF